Described below is a single TCR beta chain sequence and its context. The CDR3 runs to 13 residues. From germline, CDR1 is ENHRY and CDR2 SYGVKD. Trimming cost V 6 bases and J 0 bases, with 6 bases left between them. This specimen belongs to a study of blood T cell repertoires in COVID-19. Profiled with immunoSEQ multiplex PCR; TCRdb holds only in-frame clones, not every one. The data show over 150,000 clones, roughly 85% seen once. The chain recombines TRBV10-3 with TRBJ1-5; D remains unclear. The TCR comes from a woman in her sixties or seventies in a cohort exposed to, infected with or recovered from COVID-19 (not recorded which). Sequencing was performed on PBMCs or T cells enriched from blood (not recorded which). Here the CDR3 reads CAISPYSNQPQHF. CDR3 bases: TGTGCCATCAGCCCGTATAGCAATCAGCCCCAGCATTTT.